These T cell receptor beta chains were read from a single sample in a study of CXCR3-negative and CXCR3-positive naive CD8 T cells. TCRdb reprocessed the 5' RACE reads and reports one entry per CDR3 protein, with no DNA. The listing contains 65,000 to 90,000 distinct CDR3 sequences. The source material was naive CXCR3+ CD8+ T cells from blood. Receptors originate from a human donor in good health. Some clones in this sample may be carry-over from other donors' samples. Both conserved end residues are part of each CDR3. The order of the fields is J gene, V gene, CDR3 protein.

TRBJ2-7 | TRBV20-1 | CSARGRADYEQYF
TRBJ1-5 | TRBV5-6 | CASSLNNQPQHF
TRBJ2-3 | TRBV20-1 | CSASTGPGTDTQYF
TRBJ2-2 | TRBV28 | CASGISNTGELFF
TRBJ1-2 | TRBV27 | CASSLRGAHRYGYTF
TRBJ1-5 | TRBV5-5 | CASSSRGTSNQPQHF
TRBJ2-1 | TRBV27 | CASSLSSGDYNEQFF
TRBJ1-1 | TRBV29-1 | CSVDDWPMNTEAFF
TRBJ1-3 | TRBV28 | CASSFLTLSSGNTIYF
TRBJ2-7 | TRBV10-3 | CAISEPGGTYEQYF
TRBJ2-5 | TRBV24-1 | CATRGAGREETQYF
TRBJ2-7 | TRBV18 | CASSPPRNGGYEQYF
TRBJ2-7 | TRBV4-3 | CASSQELAWGSYEQYF
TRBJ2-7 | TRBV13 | CASRSRGPSYEQYF
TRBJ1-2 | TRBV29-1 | CSAEGGVDGYTF
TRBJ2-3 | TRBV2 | CASRALGRLAGGLDTQYF
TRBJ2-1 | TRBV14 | CASSQEAGTGVLRFF
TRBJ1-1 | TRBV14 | CASSGGGHTEAFF
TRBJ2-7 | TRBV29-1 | CSGYLQGSYEQYF
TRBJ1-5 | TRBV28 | CASSFRVNSNQPQHF
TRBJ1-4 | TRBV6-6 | CASSLGQSALEEKLFF
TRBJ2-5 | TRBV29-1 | CSVKTGQETQYF
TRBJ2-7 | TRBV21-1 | CASSNPPTVRDEQYF
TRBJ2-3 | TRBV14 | CASSLLQSTNTQYF
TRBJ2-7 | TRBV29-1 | CSVEGTSGSSTYEQYF
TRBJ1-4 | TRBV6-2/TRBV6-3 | CASSYKAGYGEKLFF
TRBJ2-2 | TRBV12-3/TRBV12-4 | CASTGGTSPGELFF
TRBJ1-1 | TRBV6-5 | CASSHGGEGTEALF